This T cell receptor (beta chain) comes out of a study of blood T cell repertoires in COVID-19. On the study more broadly: The origin of the acute and convalescent COVID-19 samples was the United States, Italy and Spain. From T cells, B-cell-depleted T cells, or PBMCs came the material, which was cDNA or gDNA.

Original handling: Amplification from reference gene primers served as the basis for estimated nucleated cell counts. The assay was immunoSEQ multiplex PCR, and TCRdb's table has in-frame clones only and misses some. V and J calls and clone size follow that table, whereas D and trimming were derived from the DNA. The repertoire includes around 49,000 clones, roughly 80% of them detected once, and around 2.7% sits in the top ten. Germline CDR1 reads SGDLS; CDR2 reads YYNGEE. This CDR3 spans 15 amino acids. Deletions cut 0 bases from V and 3 bases from J, with 13 bases between. This clone appeared a few times.

Sequencing was performed on peripheral blood. This chain connects TRBV9 to TRBJ2-7; no clear D. The source is a woman aged 60-75 years with acute or convalescent COVID-19. CDR3 amino acids: CASSVGQQYYYEQYF. The CDR3 bases are TGTGCCAGCAGCGTAGGTCAACAGTATTACTACGAGCAGTACTTC.